One sample yielded the 16 T cell receptor beta chains listed below, sequenced in a study of cytomegalovirus exposure and HLA in healthy donors. Vbeta (60) and Jbeta (13) primers were used in the PCR. Profiling relied on immunoSEQ multiplex PCR, and the TCRdb table lists in-frame clones only, not all of them. This table has 140,000 to 150,000 clones, around three quarters appearing once. The sequencing input was PBMCs. The receptors here all came from a woman aged 55-70 years in good health and CMV-seropositive.

This sequence joins TRBV15 and TRBJ1-5; D is undetermined. CDR1 is LNHNV and CDR2 is YYDKDF in the germline V gene (reference sequence). The CDR3 consists of 13 residues. Deletions cut 8 bases from V and 2 bases from J, with 10 bases between. CDR3 DNA: TGTGCCACCGCGGAGAGTGGCAATCAGCCCCAGCATTTT. Translation gives CATAESGNQPQHF.

The genes are TRBV6-1 and TRBJ1-2, with D maybe TRBD1 (5 bases). The V gene's germline CDR1 is MNHNS and CDR2 SASEGT. V lost 4 bases to trimming and J lost 4 bases, with 10 bases between them. The CDR3 consists of 13 residues. The CDR3, as DNA: TGTGCCAGCAGTGTCAGGGAAGTCTATGGCTACACCTTC. It yields the protein CASSVREVYGYTF.

The chain recombines TRBV9 with TRBJ1-5; D perhaps matches TRBD1 (6 bases). Germline-derived CDR1 and CDR2 are SGDLS and YYNGEE. V was clipped by 3 bases and J by 7 bases, with 14 bases between them. The CDR3 runs 14 residues. The CDR3 DNA sequence: TGTGCCAGCAGCGCCGGACAGTCACCCCAGCCCCAGCATTTT. Its protein product is CASSAGQSPQPQHF.

This chain connects TRBV6-1 to TRBJ1-2; D is unresolved. The germline V and J ends were trimmed by 3 bases and 4 bases, with 15 bases remaining between them. The CDR3 has 15 residues. Germline CDR1 and CDR2: MNHNS and SASEGT. CDR3 in DNA: TGTGCCAGCAGTGACGGATCGAAAGGGAGCTATGGCTACACCTTC. Protein sequence: CASSDGSKGSYGYTF.

In its sample, this clone was seen a few times. In DNA form, the CDR3 reads TGCGCCAGCAGTCCGGACAGGAACATTCAGTACTTC. Translating gives CASSPDRNIQYF. The chain uses TRBV5-1 and TRBJ2-4; 7 bases are a match to TRBD1. V lost 5 bases, J lost 7 bases, and 3 bases stayed unmatched. In germline, CDR1 is SGHRS, CDR2 YFSETQ. The CDR3 sequence is 12 residues long.

The V and J genes are TRBV6-5 and TRBJ1-1, with unresolved D. Trimming took off 4 bases at V and 1 base at J, with 10 bases between the two ends. The germline V gene encodes CDR1 MNHEY and CDR2 SVGAGI. The CDR3 has 14 amino acids. In nucleotides, the CDR3 is TGTGCCAGCAGTTCCCCCCCCCGGAACACTGAAGCTTTCTTT. Its translation: CASSSPPRNTEAFF.

The chain carries TRBV7-3 and TRBJ2-2, with D tentatively TRBD1 (6 bases). The V end lost 6 bases, the J end lost 2 bases, and 25 bases lay between the germline ends. The CDR3 has 19 amino acids. From germline, CDR1 is SGHTA and CDR2 FQGTGA. The CDR3 DNA reads as TGTGCCAGCAGATCCAACGGGAAAACCGGGACACTAAACACCGGGGAGCTGTTTTTT. This sequence encodes CASRSNGKTGTLNTGELFF.

CDR3 coding DNA: TGTGCCAGCAGCTTGAGGTACAGGGAGTCCTACAATGAGCAGTTCTTC. Protein sequence: CASSLRYRESYNEQFF. V gene TRBV5-4 combines with J gene TRBJ2-1; the D gene is possibly TRBD1 (6 bases). CDR3 size: 16 residues. Germline V CDR1 and CDR2: SGHNT, YYREEE (reference sequence). Trimming shortened V by 1 base and J by 1 base, and 12 bases separated the two germline ends.

The chain employs TRBV5-8 and TRBJ2-1; 7 nucleotides agree with TRBD2. CDR1 is SGHTS and CDR2 is YDEGEE in the germline V gene. Losses at the gene ends were 5 bases for V and 4 bases for J; bases not matched to a gene: 3. The CDR3 contains 13 residues. The CDR3 nucleotides read TGTGCCAGCAGGGCCGGGGGGTACAATGAGCAGTTCTTC. Translating it yields CASRAGGYNEQFF. Filled out from reference TRBV5-8 and TRBJ2-1, the complete variable domain reads EAGVTQSPTHLIKTRGQQATLRCSPISGHTSVYWYQQALGLGLQFLLWYDEGEERNRGNFPPRFSGRQFPNYSSELNVNALELEDSALYLCASRAGGYNEQFFGPGTRLTVL.

The chain has TRBV11-2 and TRBJ2-4; 9 bases are a match to TRBD1. Germline V CDR1 and CDR2: SGHAT, FQNNGV. There are 15 residues in the CDR3. Unmatched junction bases numbered 7, after V lost 3 bases and J lost 7 bases. CDR3 amino acids: CASSFRDRDLNIQYF. The CDR3, as DNA: TGTGCCAGCAGCTTCCGGGACAGGGATCTGAACATTCAGTACTTC. Together with reference TRBV11-2 and TRBJ2-4, the CDR3 gives the full variable domain: EAGVAQSPRYKIIEKRQSVAFWCNPISGHATLYWYQQILGQGPKLLIQFQNNGVVDDSQLPKDRFSAERLKGVDSTLKIQPAKLEDSAVYLCASSFRDRDLNIQYFGAGTRLSVL.

This clone was detected once. The chain carries TRBV29-1 and TRBJ1-2; 8 nucleotides match TRBD1. Germline V gene lookup returns CDR1 SQVTM and CDR2 ANQGSEA. J lost 2 bases, V lost 7 bases, and 3 bases had no gene match. This CDR3 spans 12 amino acids. In DNA form, the CDR3 reads TGCAGCGCTAGGACAGGGAACTATGGCTACACCTTC. As protein: CSARTGNYGYTF.

This chain joins TRBV14 and TRBJ1-1; TRBD1 might be the D (5 bases). CDR1 is SGHDN, CDR2 FVKESK, per germline. CDR3 size: 16 residues. V was pared by 2 bases and J by 6 bases, with 19 bases between. CDR3 loop: CASSQRRPGGVAEAFF. The DNA for the CDR3 is TGTGCCAGCAGCCAAAGACGGCCCGGGGGGGTTGCTGAAGCTTTCTTT.

The chain recombines TRBV11-1 with TRBJ2-7, with 8 bases fitting TRBD2. Germline V gene lookup returns CDR1 SGHAT and CDR2 FQDESV (reference sequence). The CDR3 has 15 amino acids. After removal of 5 bases from V and 4 bases from J, the junction contained 10 bases not matched to a gene. Here the CDR3 reads CASSQAGAGVYEQYF. The CDR3 DNA reads TGTGCCAGCAGCCAAGCGGGAGCTGGGGTATACGAGCAGTACTTC.

The chain combines TRBV5-4 with TRBJ2-2, with D perhaps matching TRBD1 (6 bases). Trimming took off 4 bases at V and 4 bases at J, with 11 bases between the two ends. Germline assignment: CDR1 SGHNT and CDR2 YYREEE (reference sequence). This CDR3 has 14 amino acids. CDR3: CASSPGVSTGELFF. DNA for the CDR3: TGTGCCAGCAGCCCAGGGGTGAGCACCGGGGAGCTGTTTTTT. Drawing the rest from reference TRBV5-4 and TRBJ2-2, the complete variable domain is ETGVTQSPTHLIKTRGQQVTLRCSSQSGHNTVSWYQQALGQGPQFIFQYYREEENGRGNFPPRFSGLQFPNYSSELNVNALELDDSALYLCASSPGVSTGELFFGEGSRLTVL.

The J gene is TRBJ1-5, the V gene TRBV6-1; D uncertain. The germline V gene encodes CDR1 MNHNS and CDR2 SASEGT. This CDR3 has 16 amino acids. V was clipped by 0 bases and J by 3 bases, with 12 bases between them. CDR3 DNA: TGTGCCAGCAGTGAAGCGCCCGCAACTCTCAATCAGCCCCAGCATTTT. Amino acids: CASSEAPATLNQPQHF.

This clone has a handful of counts. This chain links TRBV5-1 with TRBJ2-1; 12 bases fit TRBD1. This CDR3 spans 16 amino acids. CDR1 and CDR2 from the germline V gene are SGHRS and YFSETQ. Germline trimming cut 4 bases from V and 8 bases from J; bases unmatched to any gene: 10. This CDR3 is CASSRTGTGGRDEQFF. The DNA for the CDR3 is TGCGCCAGCAGCCGTACCGGGACAGGGGGCAGGGATGAGCAGTTCTTC.